This T cell receptor beta chain was documented in a study of blood T cell repertoires in COVID-19. On the study more broadly: The United States, Italy and Spain were the sources of the acute and convalescent COVID-19 samples.

V gave up 6 bases and J gave up 10 bases; unmatched junction bases: 10. CDR1 LNHDA and CDR2 SQIVND come from the germline V gene (reference sequence). The CDR3 extends over 15 amino acids. Profiling relied on immunoSEQ multiplex PCR, and the TCRdb table lists in-frame clones only, not all of them. The table includes some 96,000 clones, about 90% detected once. Sequences were obtained from peripheral blood. The chain links TRBV19 to TRBJ1-6; TRBD1 aligns across 9 bases. The TCR originated in a man younger than 45 in a cohort sampled during active COVID-19. Written as DNA, the CDR3 is TGTGCCAGTAGGGTCCGGGACAGGGATTCCTCACCCCTCCACTTT. Its protein product is CASRVRDRDSSPLHF.